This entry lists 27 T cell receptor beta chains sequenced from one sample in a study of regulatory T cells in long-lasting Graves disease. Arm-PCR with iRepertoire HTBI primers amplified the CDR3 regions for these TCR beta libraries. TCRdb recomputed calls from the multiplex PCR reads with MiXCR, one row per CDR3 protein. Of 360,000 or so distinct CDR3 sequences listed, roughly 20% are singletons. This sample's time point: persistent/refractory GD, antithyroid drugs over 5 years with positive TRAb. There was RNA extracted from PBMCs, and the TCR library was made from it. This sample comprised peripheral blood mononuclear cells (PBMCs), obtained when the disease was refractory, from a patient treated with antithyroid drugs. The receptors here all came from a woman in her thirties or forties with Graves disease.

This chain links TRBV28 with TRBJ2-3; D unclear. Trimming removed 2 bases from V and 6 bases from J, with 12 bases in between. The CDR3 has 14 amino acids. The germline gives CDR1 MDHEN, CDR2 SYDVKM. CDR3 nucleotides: TGTGCCAGCAGTTTAGCTGGAGTGGGGGATACGCAGTATTTT. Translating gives CASSLAGVGDTQYF.

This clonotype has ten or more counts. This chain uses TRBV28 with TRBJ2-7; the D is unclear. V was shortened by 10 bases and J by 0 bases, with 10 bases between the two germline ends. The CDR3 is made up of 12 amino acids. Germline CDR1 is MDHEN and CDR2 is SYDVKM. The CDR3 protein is CATGPDSYEQYF. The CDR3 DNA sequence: TGTGCCACTGGGCCGGACTCCTACGAGCAGTACTTC.

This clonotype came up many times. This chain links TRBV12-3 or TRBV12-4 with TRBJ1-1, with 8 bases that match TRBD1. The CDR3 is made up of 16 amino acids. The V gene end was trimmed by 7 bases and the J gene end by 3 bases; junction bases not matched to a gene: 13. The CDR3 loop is CASTTNQGARYTEAFF. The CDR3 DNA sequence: TGTGCCAGCACCACAAACCAGGGGGCAAGGTACACTGAAGCTTTCTTT.

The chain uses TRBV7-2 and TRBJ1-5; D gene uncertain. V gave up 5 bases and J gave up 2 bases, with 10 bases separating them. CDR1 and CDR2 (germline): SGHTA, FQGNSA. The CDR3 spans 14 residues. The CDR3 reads CASSRSTGNQPQHF. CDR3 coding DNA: TGTGCCAGCAGCCGATCTACGGGCAATCAGCCCCAGCATTTT.

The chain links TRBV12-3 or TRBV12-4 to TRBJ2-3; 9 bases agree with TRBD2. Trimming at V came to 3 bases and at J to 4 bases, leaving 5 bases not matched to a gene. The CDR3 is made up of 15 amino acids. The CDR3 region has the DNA TGTGCCAGCAGTTTTAGCGGGAGTACGGCAGATACGCAGTATTTT. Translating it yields CASSFSGSTADTQYF.

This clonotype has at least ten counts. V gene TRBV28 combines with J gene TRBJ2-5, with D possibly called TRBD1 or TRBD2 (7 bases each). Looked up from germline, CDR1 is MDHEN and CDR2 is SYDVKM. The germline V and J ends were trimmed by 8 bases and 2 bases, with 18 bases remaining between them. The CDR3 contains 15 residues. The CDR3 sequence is CASEGGTVQQETQYF. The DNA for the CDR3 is TGTGCCAGCGAGGGAGGGACAGTCCAACAAGAGACCCAGTACTTC.

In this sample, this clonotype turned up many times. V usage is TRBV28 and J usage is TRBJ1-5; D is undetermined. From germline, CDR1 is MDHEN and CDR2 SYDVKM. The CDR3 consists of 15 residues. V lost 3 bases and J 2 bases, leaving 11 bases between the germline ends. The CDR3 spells CASSFSQHGNQPQHF. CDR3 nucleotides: TGTGCCAGCAGTTTCTCACAGCACGGCAATCAGCCCCAGCATTTT.

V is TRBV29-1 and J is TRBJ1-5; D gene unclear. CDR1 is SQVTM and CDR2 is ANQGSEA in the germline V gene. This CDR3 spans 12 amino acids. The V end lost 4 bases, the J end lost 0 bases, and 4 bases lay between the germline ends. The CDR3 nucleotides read TGCAGCGTTGGTGGTAGCAATCAGCCCCAGCATTTT. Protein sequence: CSVGGSNQPQHF.

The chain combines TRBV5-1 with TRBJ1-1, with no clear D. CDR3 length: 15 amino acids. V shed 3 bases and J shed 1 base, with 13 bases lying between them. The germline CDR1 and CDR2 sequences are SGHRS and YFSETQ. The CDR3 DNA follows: TGCGCCAGCAGCTCCTCAATAGCAGGGAACACTGAAGCTTTCTTT. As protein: CASSSSIAGNTEAFF. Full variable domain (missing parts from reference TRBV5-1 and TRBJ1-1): KAGVTQTPRYLIKTRGQQVTLSCSPISGHRSVSWYQQTPGQGLQFLFEYFSETQRNKGNFPGRFSGRQFSNSRSEMNVSTLELGDSALYLCASSSSIAGNTEAFFGQGTRLTVV.

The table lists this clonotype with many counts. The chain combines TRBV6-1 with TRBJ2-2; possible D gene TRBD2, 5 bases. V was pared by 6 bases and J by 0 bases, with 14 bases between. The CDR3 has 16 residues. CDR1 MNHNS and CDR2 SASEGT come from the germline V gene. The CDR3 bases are TGTGCCAGCAGCCACAGACTATCGGCGAACACCGGGGAGCTGTTTTTT. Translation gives CASSHRLSANTGELFF.

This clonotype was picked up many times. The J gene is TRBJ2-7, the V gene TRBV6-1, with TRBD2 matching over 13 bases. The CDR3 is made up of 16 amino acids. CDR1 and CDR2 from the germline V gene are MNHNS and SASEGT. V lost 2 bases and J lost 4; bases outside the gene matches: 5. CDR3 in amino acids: CASSEIGLAGAYEQYF. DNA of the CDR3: TGTGCCAGCAGTGAAATAGGACTAGCGGGAGCGTACGAGCAGTACTTC.

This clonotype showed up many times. CDR3 sequence (DNA): TGTGCCAGCTCCCCCCGGGCTGAAGCTTTCTTT. Its translation is CASSPRAEAFF. The V and J genes are TRBV6-1 and TRBJ1-1; D gene uncertain. The V and J ends lost 8 bases and 6 bases respectively, with 10 bases between them. This CDR3 contains 11 residues. From germline, CDR1 is MNHNS and CDR2 SASEGT.

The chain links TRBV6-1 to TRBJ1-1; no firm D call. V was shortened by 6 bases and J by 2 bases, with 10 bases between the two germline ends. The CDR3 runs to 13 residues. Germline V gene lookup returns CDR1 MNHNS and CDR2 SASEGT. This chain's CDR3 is CASRGSRNTEAFF. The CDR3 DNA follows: TGTGCCAGCAGGGGGTCCAGAAACACTGAAGCTTTCTTT.

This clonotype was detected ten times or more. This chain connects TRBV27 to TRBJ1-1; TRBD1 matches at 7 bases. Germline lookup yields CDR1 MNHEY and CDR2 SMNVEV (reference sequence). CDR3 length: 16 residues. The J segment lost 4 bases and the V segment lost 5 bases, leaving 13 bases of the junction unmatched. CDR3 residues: CASSREGAVRSTEAFF. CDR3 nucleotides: TGTGCCAGCAGTAGGGAGGGGGCCGTTCGTAGCACTGAAGCTTTCTTT.

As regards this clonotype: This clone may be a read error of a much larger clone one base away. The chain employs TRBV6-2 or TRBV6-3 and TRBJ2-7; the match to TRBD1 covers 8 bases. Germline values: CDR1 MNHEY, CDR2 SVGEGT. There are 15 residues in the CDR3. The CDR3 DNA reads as TGTGCCGGCAGTTACTCGACAGGGGAGGTCTACGAGCAGTACTTC. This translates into CAGSYSTGEVYEQYF.

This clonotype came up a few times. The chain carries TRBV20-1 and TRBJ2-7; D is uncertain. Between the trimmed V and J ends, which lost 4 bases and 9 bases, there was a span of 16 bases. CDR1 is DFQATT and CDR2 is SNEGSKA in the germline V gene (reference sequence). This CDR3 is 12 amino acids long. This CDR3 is CSATGPSGWQYF. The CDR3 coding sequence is TGCAGTGCTACCGGACCCTCCGGATGGCAGTACTTC.

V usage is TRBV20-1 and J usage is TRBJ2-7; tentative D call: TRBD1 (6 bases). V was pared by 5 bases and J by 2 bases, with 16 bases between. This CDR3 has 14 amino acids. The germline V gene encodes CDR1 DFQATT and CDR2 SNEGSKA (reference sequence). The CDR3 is CSAYSGTPTYEQYF. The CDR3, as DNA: TGCAGTGCTTACTCCGGGACACCGACCTACGAGCAGTACTTC.

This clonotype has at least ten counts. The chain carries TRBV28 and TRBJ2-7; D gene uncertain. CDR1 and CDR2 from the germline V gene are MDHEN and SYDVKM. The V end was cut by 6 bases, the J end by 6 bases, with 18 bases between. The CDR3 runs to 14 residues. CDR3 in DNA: TGTGCCAGCAGCCTCGAGCCCCAGGTCGGCGAGCAGTACTTC. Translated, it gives CASSLEPQVGEQYF. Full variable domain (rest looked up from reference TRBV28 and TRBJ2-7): DVKVTQSSRYLVKRTGEKVFLECVQDMDHENMFWYRQDPGLGLRLIYFSYDVKMKEKGDIPEGYSVSREKKERFSLILESASTNQTSMYLCASSLEPQVGEQYFGPGTRLTVT.

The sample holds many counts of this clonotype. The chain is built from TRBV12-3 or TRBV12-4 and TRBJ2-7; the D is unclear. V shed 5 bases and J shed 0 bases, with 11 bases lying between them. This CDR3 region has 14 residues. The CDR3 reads CASSPGPFSYEQYF. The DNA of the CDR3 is TGTGCCAGCAGTCCCGGACCTTTCTCCTACGAGCAGTACTTC.

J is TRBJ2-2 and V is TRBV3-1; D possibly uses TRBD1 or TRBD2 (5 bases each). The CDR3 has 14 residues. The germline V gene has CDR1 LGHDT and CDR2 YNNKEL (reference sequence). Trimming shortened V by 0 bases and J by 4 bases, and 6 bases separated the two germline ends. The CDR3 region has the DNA TGTGCCAGCAGCCAAGAGGGGACCACCGGGGAGCTGTTTTTT. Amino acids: CASSQEGTTGELFF.

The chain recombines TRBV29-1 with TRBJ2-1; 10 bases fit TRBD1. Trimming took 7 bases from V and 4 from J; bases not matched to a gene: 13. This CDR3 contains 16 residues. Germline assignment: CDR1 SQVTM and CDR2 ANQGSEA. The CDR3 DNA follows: TGCAGCGCAAGTCCCGGGACAGGGGACAGTTACAATGAGCAGTTCTTC. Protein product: CSASPGTGDSYNEQFF.

The CDR3 DNA sequence: TGTGCCAGCAGCTCCAATGGAGCGGATTACAATGAGCAGTTCTTC. Amino acids: CASSSNGADYNEQFF. V and J are TRBV11-2 and TRBJ2-1; maybe TRBD2 (5 bases). CDR3 length: 15 residues. The germline V gene has CDR1 SGHAT and CDR2 FQNNGV. With 4 bases removed from V and 4 bases from J, the gap between germline ends came to 14 bases.

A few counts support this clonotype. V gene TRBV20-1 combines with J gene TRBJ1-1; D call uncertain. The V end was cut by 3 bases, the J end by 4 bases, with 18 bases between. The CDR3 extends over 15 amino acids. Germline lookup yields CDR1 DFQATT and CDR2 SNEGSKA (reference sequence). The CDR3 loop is CSASRQGLLVTEAFF. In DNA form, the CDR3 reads TGCAGTGCTAGTCGTCAAGGATTGCTGGTCACTGAAGCTTTCTTT.

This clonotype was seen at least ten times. The CDR3 loop is CASSFRGGRPYEQYF. The CDR3 coding sequence is TGTGCCAGCAGTTTTCGGGGTGGGAGACCCTACGAGCAGTACTTC. The V gene is TRBV12-3 or TRBV12-4, the J gene TRBJ2-7, with D tentatively TRBD2 (5 bases). The ends were cut back, 3 bases at V and 2 bases at J, with 14 bases in the middle. There are 15 residues in the CDR3.

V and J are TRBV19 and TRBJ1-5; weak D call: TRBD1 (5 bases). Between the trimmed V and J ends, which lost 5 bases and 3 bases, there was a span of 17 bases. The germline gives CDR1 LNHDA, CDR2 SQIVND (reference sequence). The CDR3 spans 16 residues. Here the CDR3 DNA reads TGTGCCAGTAGTCTCGGGACTCCGGGTAACAATCAGCCCCAGCATTTT. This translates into CASSLGTPGNNQPQHF.

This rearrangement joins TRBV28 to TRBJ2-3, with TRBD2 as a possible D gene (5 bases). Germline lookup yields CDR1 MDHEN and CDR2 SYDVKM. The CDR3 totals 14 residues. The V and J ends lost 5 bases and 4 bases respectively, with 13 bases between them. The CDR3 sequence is CASSTRVDSDTQYF. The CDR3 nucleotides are TGTGCCAGCAGTACTAGGGTGGACTCAGATACGCAGTATTTT. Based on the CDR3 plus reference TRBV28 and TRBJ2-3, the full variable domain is DVKVTQSSRYLVKRTGEKVFLECVQDMDHENMFWYRQDPGLGLRLIYFSYDVKMKEKGDIPEGYSVSREKKERFSLILESASTNQTSMYLCASSTRVDSDTQYFGPGTRLTVL.

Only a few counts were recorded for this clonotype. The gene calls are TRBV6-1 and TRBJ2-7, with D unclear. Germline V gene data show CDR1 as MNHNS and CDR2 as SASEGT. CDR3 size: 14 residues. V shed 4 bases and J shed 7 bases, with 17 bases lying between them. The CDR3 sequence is CASSGDKNSKEQYF. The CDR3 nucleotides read TGTGCCAGCAGTGGGGATAAGAACTCTAAGGAGCAGTACTTC.